The following is a TCR beta chain sequence with its context. TCRdb's copy holds only in-frame clones and misses some; the assay was immunoSEQ multiplex PCR. Found here are roughly 120,000 clones, roughly 87% of them singletons; the top ten hold about 3.3%. The data were taken from a study of T cell responses to AZD1222 COVID-19 vaccine. The CDR3 sequence is 15 residues long. Germline V CDR1 and CDR2: MDHEN, SYDVKM. V dropped 3 bases and J dropped 10 bases, with 21 bases sitting between them. The sequence derives from an adult in good health. The rearrangement links TRBV28 to TRBJ1-1, with a weak D call TRBD1 (6 bases). This specimen consisted of peripheral blood, obtained on day 0 of AZD1222 vaccination. CDR3 nucleotides: TGTGCCAGCAGTTTTTCCGGCTCCCGGGGGGGCTCAGCTTTCTTT. It specifies CASSFSGSRGGSAFF.